This is a list of T cell receptor beta chains from one sample in a study of neurological immune-mediated disorders. TCRdb processed the 5' RACE reads anew with MiXCR; each CDR3 protein has one entry. The sample has 50,000 to 70,000 distinct CDR3 sequences, about 10% seen once; the top ten hold around 7%. Sequenced sample: PBMCs. These receptors were obtained from a male donor with HTLV-1-associated myelopathy (HAM/TSP). Each CDR3 is given with its conserved first and last residue. The D gene is left open where the match is weak. Clone size is given as how often the clone was seen (once, few, many) or a class if it is expanded.

v_call	j_call	d_call	clone_size	cdr3_aa	cdr3_nt
TRBV20-1	TRBJ1-1	.	many	CSARDLGGTEAFF	TGCAGTGCTAGAGATCTCGGGGGAACTGAAGCTTTCTTT
TRBV5-1	TRBJ1-2	.	many	CASSLADQGGGYTF	TGCGCCAGCAGCTTGGCCGATCAGGGCGGTGGCTACACCTTC
TRBV20-1	TRBJ2-5	TRBD1	many	CSAPRTGEETQYF	TGCAGTGCCCCTCGGACAGGGGAAGAGACCCAGTACTTC
TRBV20-1	TRBJ1-5	TRBD1	many	CSAGWGQGGQPQHF	TGCAGTGCCGGGTGGGGACAGGGAGGACAGCCCCAGCATTTT
TRBV7-2	TRBJ2-5	TRBD1	many	CVSSHIGQGEETQYF	TGTGTCAGCAGCCACATCGGACAGGGGGAGGAGACCCAGTACTTC
TRBV5-6	TRBJ2-3	.	many	CASSLRGHAPGTDTQYF	TGTGCCAGCAGCTTGCGGGGACACGCCCCGGGCACAGATACGCAGTATTTT
TRBV5-6	TRBJ2-3	TRBD2	many	CASSRLAFTQYF	TGTGCCAGCAGCCGACTAGCTTTTACGCAGTATTTT
TRBV5-1	TRBJ2-7	.	medium-sized	CASSQDSLSYEQYF	TGCGCCAGCAGCCAGGACAGTCTCTCCTACGAGCAGTACTTC
TRBV7-2	TRBJ2-7	TRBD1	few	CASSAGTDYEQYF	TGTGCCAGCTCAGCCGGGACAGATTACGAGCAGTACTTC
TRBV5-5	TRBJ2-2	.	many	CASSGGPNTGELFF	TGTGCCAGCAGCGGGGGACCTAACACCGGGGAGCTGTTTTTT
TRBV29-1	TRBJ2-7	.	many	CSVEGWGGTAPYEQYF	TGCAGCGTTGAAGGCTGGGGGGGGACAGCCCCCTACGAGCAGTACTTC
TRBV7-8	TRBJ1-2	.	many	CASSLDGQGPFGYTF	TGTGCCAGCAGCTTAGATGGCCAGGGGCCCTTCGGCTACACCTTC
TRBV5-1	TRBJ1-6	.	many	CASSLDGGPASNSPLHF	TGCGCCAGCAGCTTGGACGGGGGTCCGGCATCTAATTCACCCCTCCACTTT
TRBV9	TRBJ1-3	.	many	CASSPRDPGNTIYF	TGTGCCAGCAGCCCCCGCGATCCTGGAAACACCATATATTTT
TRBV6-5	TRBJ2-1	.	many	CASSSSDGNEQFF	TGTGCCAGCAGTTCCTCAGACGGGAATGAGCAGTTCTTC
TRBV20-1	TRBJ2-3	TRBD1	few	CSARTGGSDTQYF	TGCAGTGCGAGGACAGGGGGCTCGGATACGCAGTATTTT
TRBV7-2	TRBJ2-3	.	few	CASSFRLHTDTQYF	TGTGCCAGCAGCTTCCGACTACACACAGATACGCAGTATTTT
TRBV5-6	TRBJ1-1	.	many	CASSLVARGAFF	TGTGCCAGCAGCTTGGTTGCAAGAGGGGCTTTCTTT
TRBV28	TRBJ2-5	TRBD2	many	CASSPHSGLAGAIQETQYF	TGTGCCAGCAGTCCCCATTCGGGACTAGCGGGGGCCATACAAGAGACCCAGTACTTC
TRBV20-1	TRBJ1-5	.	few	CSARRGGNQPQHF	TGCAGTGCTAGACGGGGCGGTAATCAGCCCCAGCATTTT
TRBV5-1	TRBJ1-5	.	many	CASSLDTSNQPQHF	TGCGCCAGCAGCTTGGACACTAGCAATCAGCCCCAGCATTTT
TRBV5-1	TRBJ2-1	TRBD2	many	CASSLMLAGGYNEQFF	TGCGCCAGCAGCTTGATGCTAGCGGGGGGATACAATGAGCAGTTCTTC
TRBV12-3/TRBV12-4	TRBJ1-2	.	many	CASTTGPSNYGYTF	TGTGCCAGCACCACGGGCCCGTCGAACTATGGCTACACCTTC
TRBV7-2	TRBJ2-7	TRBD2	many	CASSFRGGSYEQYF	TGTGCCAGCAGCTTTCGGGGGGGTTCCTACGAGCAGTACTTC
TRBV12-3/TRBV12-4	TRBJ1-6	TRBD1	many	CASSSGTANSPLHF	TGTGCCAGCAGTTCAGGGACAGCCAATTCACCCCTCCACTTT
TRBV5-1	TRBJ1-4	.	many	CASSDILAGEKLFF	TGCGCCAGCAGCGACATCCTTGCGGGTGAAAAACTGTTTTTT
TRBV7-8	TRBJ2-2	TRBD2	many	CASSALADTGELFF	TGTGCCAGCAGCGCACTAGCGGACACCGGGGAGCTGTTTTTT
TRBV6-2/TRBV6-3	TRBJ2-1	.	many	CASSPLVPSDNEQFF	TGTGCCAGCAGCCCTCTGGTCCCAAGTGACAATGAGCAGTTCTTC
TRBV5-6	TRBJ1-6	.	many	CASRSDRSDSPLHF	TGTGCCAGCAGATCGGACAGAAGCGATTCACCCCTCCACTTT
TRBV7-2	TRBJ1-1	.	many	CASSLGPGQAPEAFF	TGTGCCAGCAGCTTAGGGCCCGGGCAGGCGCCTGAAGCTTTCTTT
TRBV5-1	TRBJ2-6	.	many	CASSYAETGANVLTF	TGCGCCAGCAGTTATGCAGAAACTGGGGCCAACGTCCTGACTTTC